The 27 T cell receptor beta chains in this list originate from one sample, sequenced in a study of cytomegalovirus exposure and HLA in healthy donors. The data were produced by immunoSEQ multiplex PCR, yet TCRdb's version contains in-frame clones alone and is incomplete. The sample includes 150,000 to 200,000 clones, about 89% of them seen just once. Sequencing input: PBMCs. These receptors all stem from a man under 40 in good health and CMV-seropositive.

CDR3 nucleotides: TGTGCCAGCAGTGAAAGCTCCCTTTTGGGCCAGTACTTC. Encoded protein: CASSESSLLGQYF. V and J are TRBV25-1 and TRBJ2-5, with no clear D. Trimming pared 2 bases from V and 10 bases from J, leaving 14 bases between. CDR1 and CDR2 from the germline V gene are MGHDK and SYGVNS. This CDR3 is 13 amino acids long. Full variable domain (rest looked up from reference TRBV25-1 and TRBJ2-5): EADIYQTPRYLVIGTGKKITLECSQTMGHDKMYWYQQDPGMELHLIHYSYGVNSTEKGDLSSESTVSRIRTEHFPLTLESARPSHTSQYLCASSESSLLGQYFGPGTRLLVL.

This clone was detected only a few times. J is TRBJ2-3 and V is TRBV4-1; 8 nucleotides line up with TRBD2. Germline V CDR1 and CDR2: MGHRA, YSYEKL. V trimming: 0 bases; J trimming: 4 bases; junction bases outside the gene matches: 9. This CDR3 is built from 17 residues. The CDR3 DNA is TGCGCCAGCAGCCAAGAGGTCGCGGGAGGTGCGGCAGATACGCAGTATTTT. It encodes CASSQEVAGGAADTQYF.

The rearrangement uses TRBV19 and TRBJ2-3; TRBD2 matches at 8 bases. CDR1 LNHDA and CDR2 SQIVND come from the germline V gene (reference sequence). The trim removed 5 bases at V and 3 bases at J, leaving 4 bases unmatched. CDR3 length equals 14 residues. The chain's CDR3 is CASSHSGVTDTQYF. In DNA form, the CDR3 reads TGTGCCAGTAGTCATAGCGGGGTTACAGATACGCAGTATTTT.

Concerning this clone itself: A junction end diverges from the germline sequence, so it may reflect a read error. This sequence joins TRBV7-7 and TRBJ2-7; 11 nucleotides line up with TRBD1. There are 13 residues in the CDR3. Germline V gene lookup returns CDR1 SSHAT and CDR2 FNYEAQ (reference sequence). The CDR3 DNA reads TGTGCTAGCAGCCCCGGGACAGGGGGTCAGCAGTACTTC. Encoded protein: CASSPGTGGQQYF.

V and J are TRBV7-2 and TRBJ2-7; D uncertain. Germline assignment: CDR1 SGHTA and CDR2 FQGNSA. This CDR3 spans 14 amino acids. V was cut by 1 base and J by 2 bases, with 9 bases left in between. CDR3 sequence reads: CASSLDGRAYEQYF. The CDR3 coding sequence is TGTGCCAGCAGCTTAGACGGTCGGGCCTACGAGCAGTACTTC.

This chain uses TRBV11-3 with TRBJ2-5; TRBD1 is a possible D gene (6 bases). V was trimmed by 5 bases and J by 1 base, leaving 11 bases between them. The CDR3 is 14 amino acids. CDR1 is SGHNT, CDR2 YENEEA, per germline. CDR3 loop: CASSPQGIQETQYF. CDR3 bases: TGTGCCAGCAGCCCACAGGGAATCCAAGAGACCCAGTACTTC.

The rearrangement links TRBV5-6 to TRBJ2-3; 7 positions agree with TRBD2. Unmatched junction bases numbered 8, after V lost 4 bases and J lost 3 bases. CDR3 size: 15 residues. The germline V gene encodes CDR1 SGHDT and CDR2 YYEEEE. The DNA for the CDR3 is TGTGCCAGCAGCCTGAGCGGGATCCCAACAGATACGCAGTATTTT. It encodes CASSLSGIPTDTQYF.

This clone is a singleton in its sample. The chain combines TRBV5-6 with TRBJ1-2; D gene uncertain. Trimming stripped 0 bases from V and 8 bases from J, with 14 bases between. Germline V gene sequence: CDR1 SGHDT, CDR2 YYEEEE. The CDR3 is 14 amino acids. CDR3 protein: CASSLAGQVGGYTF. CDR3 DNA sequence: TGTGCCAGCAGCTTGGCCGGGCAGGTGGGCGGCTACACCTTC. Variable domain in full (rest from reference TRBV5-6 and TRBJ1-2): DAGVTQSPTHLIKTRGQQVTLRCSPKSGHDTVSWYQQALGQGPQFIFQYYEEEERQRGNFPDRFSGHQFPNYSSELNVNALLLGDSALYLCASSLAGQVGGYTFGSGTRLTVV.

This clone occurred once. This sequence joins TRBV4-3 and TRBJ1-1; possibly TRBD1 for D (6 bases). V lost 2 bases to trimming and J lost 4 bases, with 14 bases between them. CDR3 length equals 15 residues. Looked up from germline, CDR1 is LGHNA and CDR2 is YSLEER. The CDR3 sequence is CASSQLQGSGTEAFF. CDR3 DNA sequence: TGCGCCAGCAGCCAATTACAGGGCTCGGGCACTGAAGCTTTCTTT.

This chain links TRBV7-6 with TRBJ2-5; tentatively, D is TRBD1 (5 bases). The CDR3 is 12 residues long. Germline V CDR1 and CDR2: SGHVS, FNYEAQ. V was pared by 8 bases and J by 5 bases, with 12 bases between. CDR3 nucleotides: TGTGCCAGCGAACAGGACGGGGAGACCCAGTACTTC. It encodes CASEQDGETQYF.

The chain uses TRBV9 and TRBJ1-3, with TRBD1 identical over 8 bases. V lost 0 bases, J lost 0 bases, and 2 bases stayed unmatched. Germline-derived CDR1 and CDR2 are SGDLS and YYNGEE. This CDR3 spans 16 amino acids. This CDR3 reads CASSVVGQASGNTIYF. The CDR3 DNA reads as TGTGCCAGCAGCGTAGTGGGACAGGCCTCTGGAAACACCATATATTTT.

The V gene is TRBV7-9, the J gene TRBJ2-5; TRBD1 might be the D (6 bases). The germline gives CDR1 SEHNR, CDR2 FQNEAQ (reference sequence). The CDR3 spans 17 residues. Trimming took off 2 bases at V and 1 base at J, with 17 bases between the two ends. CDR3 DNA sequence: TGTGCCAGCAGCTTACGGCAGGGGCCCGGGCCCCAAGAGACCCAGTACTTC. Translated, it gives CASSLRQGPGPQETQYF.

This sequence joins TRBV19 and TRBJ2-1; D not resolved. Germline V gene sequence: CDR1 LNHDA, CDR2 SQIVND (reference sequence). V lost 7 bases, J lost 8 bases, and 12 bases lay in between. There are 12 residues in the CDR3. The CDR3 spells CASTSLVDEQFF. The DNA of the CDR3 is TGTGCCAGTACCTCCTTGGTGGATGAGCAGTTCTTC.

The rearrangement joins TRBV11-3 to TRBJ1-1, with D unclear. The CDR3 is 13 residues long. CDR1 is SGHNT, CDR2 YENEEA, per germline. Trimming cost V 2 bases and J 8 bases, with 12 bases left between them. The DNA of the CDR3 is TGTGCCAGCAGCTTACCTGGGTTTGCCGAAGCTTTCTTT. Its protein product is CASSLPGFAEAFF.

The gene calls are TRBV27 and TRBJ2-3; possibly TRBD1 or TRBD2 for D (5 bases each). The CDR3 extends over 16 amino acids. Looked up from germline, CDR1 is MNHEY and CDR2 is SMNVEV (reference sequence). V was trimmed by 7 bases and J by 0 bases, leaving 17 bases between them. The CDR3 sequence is CASTWDLATSTDTQYF. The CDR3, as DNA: TGTGCCAGCACCTGGGACCTAGCAACTAGCACAGATACGCAGTATTTT.

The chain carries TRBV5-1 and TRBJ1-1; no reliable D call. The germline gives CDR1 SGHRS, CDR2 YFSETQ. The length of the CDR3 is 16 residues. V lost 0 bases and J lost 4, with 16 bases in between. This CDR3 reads CASSLAGGVSRTEAFF. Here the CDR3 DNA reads TGCGCCAGCAGCTTGGCCGGCGGGGTCTCGCGCACTGAAGCTTTCTTT.

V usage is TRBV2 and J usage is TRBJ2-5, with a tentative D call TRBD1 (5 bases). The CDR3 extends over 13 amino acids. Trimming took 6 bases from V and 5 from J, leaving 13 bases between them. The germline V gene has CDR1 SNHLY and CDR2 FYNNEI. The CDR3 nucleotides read TGTGCCAGCAGACCCCAGGGATGGGAGACCCAGTACTTC. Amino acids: CASRPQGWETQYF.

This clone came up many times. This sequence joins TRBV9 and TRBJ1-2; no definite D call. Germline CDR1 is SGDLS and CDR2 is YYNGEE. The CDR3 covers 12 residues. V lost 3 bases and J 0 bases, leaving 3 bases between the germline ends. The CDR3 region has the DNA TGTGCCAGCAGCGAGACTAACTATGGCTACACCTTC. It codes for CASSETNYGYTF.

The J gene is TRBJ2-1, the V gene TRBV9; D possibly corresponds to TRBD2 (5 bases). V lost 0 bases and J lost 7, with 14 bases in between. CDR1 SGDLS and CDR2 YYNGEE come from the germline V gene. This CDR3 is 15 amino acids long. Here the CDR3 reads CASSVGRVGSNEQFF. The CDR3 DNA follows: TGTGCCAGCAGCGTAGGAAGGGTGGGGAGTAATGAGCAGTTCTTC.

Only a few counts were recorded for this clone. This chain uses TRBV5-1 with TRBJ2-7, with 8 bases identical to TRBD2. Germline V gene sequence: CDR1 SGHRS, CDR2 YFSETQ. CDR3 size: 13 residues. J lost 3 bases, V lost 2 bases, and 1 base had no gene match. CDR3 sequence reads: CASSFSGSYEQYF. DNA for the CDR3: TGCGCCAGCAGCTTCAGCGGGAGCTACGAGCAGTACTTC.

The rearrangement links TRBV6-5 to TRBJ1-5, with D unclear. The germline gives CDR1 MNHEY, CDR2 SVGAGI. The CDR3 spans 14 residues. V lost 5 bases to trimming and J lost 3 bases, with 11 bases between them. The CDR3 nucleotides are TGTGCCAGCAGTCGGGCTTCGGTCAATCAGCCCCAGCATTTT. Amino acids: CASSRASVNQPQHF.

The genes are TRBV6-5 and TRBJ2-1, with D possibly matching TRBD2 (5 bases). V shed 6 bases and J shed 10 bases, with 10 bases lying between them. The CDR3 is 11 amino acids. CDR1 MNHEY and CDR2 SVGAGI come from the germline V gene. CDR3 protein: CASRRVFEQFF. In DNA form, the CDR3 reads TGTGCCAGCAGGCGGGTCTTCGAGCAGTTCTTC.

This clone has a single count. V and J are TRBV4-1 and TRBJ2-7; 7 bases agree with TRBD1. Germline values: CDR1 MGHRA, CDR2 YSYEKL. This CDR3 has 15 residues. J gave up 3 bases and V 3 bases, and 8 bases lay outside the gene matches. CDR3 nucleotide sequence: TGCGCCAGCAGCCAGTCCCCGGGACAGAACTACGAGCAGTACTTC. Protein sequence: CASSQSPGQNYEQYF.

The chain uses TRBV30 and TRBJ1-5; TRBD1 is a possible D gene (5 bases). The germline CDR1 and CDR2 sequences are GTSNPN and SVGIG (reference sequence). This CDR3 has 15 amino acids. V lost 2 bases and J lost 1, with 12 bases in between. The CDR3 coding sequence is TGTGCCTGGAGTCACGGTGAGGGGAGCAATCAGCCCCAGCATTTT. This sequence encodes CAWSHGEGSNQPQHF.

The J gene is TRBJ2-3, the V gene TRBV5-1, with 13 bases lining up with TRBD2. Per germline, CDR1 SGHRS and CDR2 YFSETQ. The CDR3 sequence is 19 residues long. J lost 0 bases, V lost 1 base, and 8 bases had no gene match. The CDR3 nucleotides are TGCGCCAGCAGCTTGATGAGGGGGACTAGCGGGGCGAGCACAGATACGCAGTATTTT. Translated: CASSLMRGTSGASTDTQYF.

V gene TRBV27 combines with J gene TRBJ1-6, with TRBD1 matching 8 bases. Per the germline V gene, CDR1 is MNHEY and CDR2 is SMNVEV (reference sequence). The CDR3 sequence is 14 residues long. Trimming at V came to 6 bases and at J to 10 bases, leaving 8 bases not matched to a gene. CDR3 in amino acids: CASSRQGYGSPLHF. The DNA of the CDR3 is TGTGCCAGCAGCCGACAGGGGTACGGGTCACCCCTCCACTTT.

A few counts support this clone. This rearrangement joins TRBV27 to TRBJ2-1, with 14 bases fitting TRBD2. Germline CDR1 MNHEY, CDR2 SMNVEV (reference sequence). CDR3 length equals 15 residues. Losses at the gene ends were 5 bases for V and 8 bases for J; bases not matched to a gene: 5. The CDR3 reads CASSTGTSGSDEQFF. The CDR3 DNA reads TGTGCCAGCAGTACCGGGACTAGCGGGAGCGATGAGCAGTTCTTC.